This T cell receptor beta chain was sequenced for a study of CD8 T cells in ankylosing spondylitis. One entry per CDR3 protein results from TCRdb running MiXCR on the 5' RACE reads. The sample has roughly 250,000 distinct CDR3 sequences, 7.5% to 9% seen once; the top ten hold approximately 6.2%. This clonotype occurred many times. Its antigen remains unidentified. CDR3 length: 15 residues. Germline V gene lookup returns CDR1 SGHRS and CDR2 YFSETQ. V was trimmed by 6 bases and J by 0 bases, leaving 13 bases between them. Study conclusions and caveats: Within peripheral blood, clones linked to disease were CD8+ and relatively rare.

The source is a male donor with ankylosing spondylitis or in good health (not recorded which). Specimen: blood, either unsorted or a sorted T cell fraction (not recorded which). This rearrangement joins TRBV5-1 to TRBJ2-1; D ambiguous. Here the CDR3 reads CASILDASSYNEQFF. The DNA for the CDR3 is TGCGCCAGCATACTGGACGCGAGCTCCTACAATGAGCAGTTCTTC. The full variable domain, with the rest looked up from reference TRBV5-1 and TRBJ2-1, is KAGVTQTPRYLIKTRGQQVTLSCSPISGHRSVSWYQQTPGQGLQFLFEYFSETQRNKGNFPGRFSGRQFSNSRSEMNVSTLELGDSALYLCASILDASSYNEQFFGPGTRLTVL.